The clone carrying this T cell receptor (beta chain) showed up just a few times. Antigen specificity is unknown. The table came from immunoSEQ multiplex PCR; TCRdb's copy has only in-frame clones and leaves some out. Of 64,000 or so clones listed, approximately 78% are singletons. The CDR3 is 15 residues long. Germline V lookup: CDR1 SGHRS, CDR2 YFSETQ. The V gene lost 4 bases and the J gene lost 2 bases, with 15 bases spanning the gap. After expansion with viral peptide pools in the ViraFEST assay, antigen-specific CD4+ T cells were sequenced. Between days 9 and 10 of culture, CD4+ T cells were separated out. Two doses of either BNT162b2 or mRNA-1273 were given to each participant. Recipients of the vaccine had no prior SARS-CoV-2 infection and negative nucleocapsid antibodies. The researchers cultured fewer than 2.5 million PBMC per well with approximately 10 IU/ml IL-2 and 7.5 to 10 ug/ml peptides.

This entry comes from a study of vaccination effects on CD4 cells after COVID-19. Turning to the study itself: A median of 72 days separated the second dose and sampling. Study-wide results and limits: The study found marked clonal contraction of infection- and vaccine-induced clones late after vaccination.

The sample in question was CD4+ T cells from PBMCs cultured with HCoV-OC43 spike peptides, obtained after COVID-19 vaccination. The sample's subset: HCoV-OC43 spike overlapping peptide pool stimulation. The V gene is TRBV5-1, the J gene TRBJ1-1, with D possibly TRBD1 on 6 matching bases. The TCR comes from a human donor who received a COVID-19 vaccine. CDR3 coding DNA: TGCGCCAGCAGCCTCACGGGACACTCCAACACTGAAGCTTTCTTT. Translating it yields CASSLTGHSNTEAFF.